The T cell receptor beta chain under discussion was sequenced for a study of blood T cell repertoires in COVID-19. This table comes from immunoSEQ multiplex PCR, and its TCRdb copy is limited to in-frame clones, with some not included. In the table there are some 300,000 clones, 88% of which are singletons. The CDR3 loop spans 15 amino acids. CDR1 is SEHNR and CDR2 is FQNEAQ in the germline V gene (reference sequence). J gave up 1 base and V 4 bases, and 6 bases lay outside the gene matches. This clone was seen once. The chain couples TRBV7-9 to TRBJ2-7, with 8 bases matching TRBD1. Sequencing input: PBMCs or T cells enriched from blood (not recorded which). This sequence originates from a woman aged 60-70 years in a cohort exposed to, infected with or recovered from COVID-19 (not recorded which). The CDR3 reads CASSSWTGRSYEQYF. In DNA, the CDR3 is TGTGCCAGCAGCTCCTGGACAGGGAGATCCTACGAGCAGTACTTC.